This passage covers 27 T cell receptor beta chains from one sample sequenced in a study of T-cell memory formation after mild COVID-19. TCRdb passed the 5' RACE reads through MiXCR, listing each CDR3 protein once. The profile shows 190,000 or so distinct CDR3 sequences, more than 9% of them singletons. The sequenced material came from PBMCs or a T cell subset sorted from them (not recorded which). The receptors were gathered from a man between 18 and 29 years old who had mild COVID-19 (a few samples of this study predate the infection). Cell type and time point are not known.

V usage is TRBV29-1 and J usage is TRBJ1-1; possible D gene TRBD1, 6 bases. Germline V gene sequence: CDR1 SQVTM, CDR2 ANQGSEA. CDR3 length: 13 residues. Trimming cost V 4 bases and J 0 bases, with 9 bases left between them. This chain's CDR3 is CSVGQVLNTEAFF. The DNA for the CDR3 is TGCAGCGTTGGACAGGTCTTGAACACTGAAGCTTTCTTT.

This clonotype has at least ten counts. This chain connects TRBV4-1 to TRBJ2-7, with D unresolved. V was pared by 1 base and J by 6 bases, with 10 bases between. The CDR3 length is 13 residues. Germline V lookup: CDR1 MGHRA, CDR2 YSYEKL. The CDR3 nucleotides are TGCGCCAGCAGCCAAGCTGACATTTCCGAGCAGTACTTC. This codes for CASSQADISEQYF.

There are a few counts of this clonotype. The V gene is TRBV11-2, the J gene TRBJ2-3; D remains unclear. CDR1 is SGHAT, CDR2 FQNNGV, per germline. Trimming took 5 bases from V and 0 from J, leaving 9 bases between them. The CDR3 is made up of 14 amino acids. Here the CDR3 DNA reads TGTGCCAGCAGCCGGGTGCTTAGCACAGATACGCAGTATTTT. Its protein product is CASSRVLSTDTQYF. Full variable domain (outside the CDR3, taken from reference TRBV11-2 and TRBJ2-3): EAGVAQSPRYKIIEKRQSVAFWCNPISGHATLYWYQQILGQGPKLLIQFQNNGVVDDSQLPKDRFSAERLKGVDSTLKIQPAKLEDSAVYLCASSRVLSTDTQYFGPGTRLTVL.

This chain joins TRBV12-3 or TRBV12-4 and TRBJ1-6; possibly TRBD1 for D (6 bases). Trimming left V 7 bases short and J 10 bases short, with 14 bases between. The CDR3 sequence is 13 residues long. The CDR3 nucleotides read TGTGCCAGCACCATAGGGGGGGACTCACCCCTCCACTTT. Its protein product is CASTIGGDSPLHF.

V gene TRBV28 combines with J gene TRBJ1-2, with D possibly matching TRBD1 (5 bases). CDR1 is MDHEN, CDR2 SYDVKM, per germline. The CDR3 length is 14 residues. The V and J ends lost 4 bases and 3 bases respectively, with 12 bases between them. In DNA form, the CDR3 reads TGTGCCAGCAGTTCTGCCCAGGGAGACTATGGCTACACCTTC. Its protein product is CASSSAQGDYGYTF.

The rearrangement uses TRBV12-3 or TRBV12-4 and TRBJ2-2; no definite D call. The CDR3 consists of 12 residues. V lost 7 bases, J lost 4 bases, and 7 bases lay in between. The CDR3 loop is CASTQSTGELFF. CDR3 DNA: TGTGCCAGCACCCAATCCACCGGGGAGCTGTTTTTT.

This chain connects TRBV6-2 or TRBV6-3 to TRBJ2-1; the D call may be TRBD1 or TRBD2 (5 bases each). CDR1 and CDR2 (germline): MNHEY, SVGEGT. This CDR3 comprises 11 residues. Trimming left V 8 bases short and J 5 bases short, with 7 bases between. Here the CDR3 DNA reads TGTGCCAGCGGGGGAGACAATGAGCAGTTCTTC. Translating it yields CASGGDNEQFF.

This chain uses TRBV27 with TRBJ1-6, with D unresolved. V lost 5 bases, J lost 9 bases, and 11 bases lay in between. Germline lookup yields CDR1 MNHEY and CDR2 SMNVEV (reference sequence). CDR3 length equals 13 residues. CDR3 region: CASSTGTRSPLHF. CDR3 in DNA: TGTGCCAGCAGTACGGGTACGCGTTCACCCCTCCACTTT.

The V and J genes are TRBV20-1 and TRBJ1-5, with D possibly being TRBD1 (5 bases). The CDR3 extends over 13 amino acids. Deletions cut 6 bases from V and 6 bases from J, with 15 bases between. Per germline, CDR1 DFQATT and CDR2 SNEGSKA (reference sequence). CDR3 DNA: TGCAGTGCCCCCCCTGGGGGAGGTCAGCCCCAGCATTTT. Protein: CSAPPGGGQPQHF.

J is TRBJ2-5 and V is TRBV2; 7 bases map to TRBD1. Germline-derived CDR1 and CDR2 are SNHLY and FYNNEI. V shed 9 bases, J shed 2 bases, and the junction held 12 bases outside the gene matches. CDR3 length: 15 residues. The CDR3 DNA is TGTGCCAGTCAGCCAAGGGGGACAGCTCAAGAGACCCAGTACTTC. Translated, it gives CASQPRGTAQETQYF.

This clonotype was observed a few times. The chain is built from TRBV6-5 and TRBJ1-1; weak D call: TRBD1 (5 bases). Germline assignment: CDR1 MNHEY and CDR2 SVGAGI. V lost 1 base, J lost 2 bases, and 8 bases lay in between. The CDR3 extends over 14 amino acids. The DNA of the CDR3 is TGTGCCAGCAGTTACTGGGGGGACAACACTGAAGCTTTCTTT. This encodes CASSYWGDNTEAFF.

The chain employs TRBV5-6 and TRBJ1-2; 9 bases are a match to TRBD1. The length of the CDR3 is 13 residues. In germline, CDR1 is SGHDT, CDR2 YYEEEE. The V segment lost 4 bases and the J segment 6 bases; nucleotides outside the gene matches: 4. As DNA, the CDR3 is TGTGCCAGCAGCCCGACAGGGGGGGATGGCTACACCTTC. This sequence encodes CASSPTGGDGYTF.

This clonotype turned up a few times. The CDR3 region is CASSPSPGRQETQYF. DNA for the CDR3: TGCGCCAGCAGCCCGTCACCGGGACGGCAAGAGACCCAGTACTTC. V is TRBV5-1 and J is TRBJ2-5; the D call may be TRBD1 or TRBD2 (5 bases each). In germline, CDR1 is SGHRS, CDR2 YFSETQ. The V end was cut by 4 bases, the J end by 2 bases, with 15 bases between. This CDR3 is built from 15 residues.

This clonotype was detected only a few times. The rearrangement joins TRBV9 to TRBJ2-7; TRBD1 aligns across 7 bases. CDR1 and CDR2 (germline): SGDLS, YYNGEE. This CDR3 contains 12 residues. Trimming removed 0 bases from V and 9 bases from J; junction bases left unmatched: 3. CDR3 protein: CASSVEGGRQYF. The DNA of the CDR3 is TGTGCCAGCAGCGTAGAAGGGGGCCGGCAGTACTTC.

This clonotype was observed a handful of times. V gene TRBV5-1 combines with J gene TRBJ2-2; perhaps TRBD1 as D (6 bases). The germline V gene has CDR1 SGHRS and CDR2 YFSETQ. Trimming pared 0 bases from V and 3 bases from J, leaving 9 bases between. This CDR3 has 15 residues. The CDR3 nucleotides read TGCGCCAGCAGCTTGGTACAGGGCGACACCGGGGAGCTGTTTTTT. Protein product: CASSLVQGDTGELFF. Supplemented by reference TRBV5-1 and TRBJ2-2, the full variable domain reads KAGVTQTPRYLIKTRGQQVTLSCSPISGHRSVSWYQQTPGQGLQFLFEYFSETQRNKGNFPGRFSGRQFSNSRSEMNVSTLELGDSALYLCASSLVQGDTGELFFGEGSRLTVL.

This clonotype appeared many times. The genes are TRBV12-3 or TRBV12-4 and TRBJ1-1; possibly TRBD1 for D (5 bases). This CDR3 region has 15 residues. V lost 7 bases to trimming and J lost 1 base, with 16 bases between them. For the CDR3, the DNA is TGTGCCAGCACCTCTGGGGCCAGTTGGAACACTGAAGCTTTCTTT. Translation gives CASTSGASWNTEAFF.

This clonotype was counted between two and nine times. The CDR3 sequence: CASSEQEAKNIQYF. CDR3 nucleotide sequence: TGTGCCAGCTCCGAACAAGAAGCCAAAAACATTCAGTACTTC. The chain recombines TRBV18 with TRBJ2-4, with D uncertain. Trimming left V 6 bases short and J 0 bases short, with 9 bases between. From germline, CDR1 is KGHSH and CDR2 LQKENI. The CDR3 length is 14 residues.

This chain joins TRBV7-9 and TRBJ1-1; 7 positions match TRBD1. The V gene end was trimmed by 2 bases and the J gene end by 9 bases; junction bases not matched to a gene: 6. This CDR3 has 13 residues. Germline-derived CDR1 and CDR2 are SEHNR and FQNEAQ (reference sequence). The CDR3 region is CASSLNAQGKAFF. The CDR3, as DNA: TGTGCCAGCAGCTTAAATGCACAGGGGAAAGCTTTCTTT.

This clonotype has just a few counts. The V gene is TRBV7-3, the J gene TRBJ2-2; 9 bases match TRBD1. This CDR3 has 15 amino acids. The germline CDR1 and CDR2 sequences are SGHTA and FQGTGA. The V gene end was trimmed by 6 bases and the J gene end by 6 bases; junction bases not matched to a gene: 8. Here the CDR3 reads CASSRDRAGPGELFF. The DNA for the CDR3 is TGTGCCAGCAGTCGGGACAGGGCAGGGCCCGGGGAGCTGTTTTTT.

The chain has TRBV5-1 and TRBJ2-3, with 10 bases matching TRBD2. Germline assignment: CDR1 SGHRS and CDR2 YFSETQ. V lost 3 bases, J lost 3 bases, and 7 bases stayed unmatched. CDR3 size: 16 residues. Here the CDR3 reads CASSSSGGRCTDTQYF. CDR3 bases: TGCGCCAGCAGCTCTAGCGGGGGAAGGTGTACAGATACGCAGTATTTT.

This clonotype was observed a few times. In DNA form, the CDR3 reads TGTGCCAGCAGCATCCCCGTCCGAGATAACTATGGCTACACCTTC. Encoded protein: CASSIPVRDNYGYTF. This sequence joins TRBV28 and TRBJ1-2; D ambiguous. Germline CDR1 MDHEN, CDR2 SYDVKM. The CDR3 contains 15 residues. Trimming pared 6 bases from V and 1 base from J, leaving 15 bases between.

V usage is TRBV7-9 and J usage is TRBJ1-1; unclear D gene. Trimming removed 2 bases from V and 1 base from J, with 8 bases in between. This CDR3 is 14 amino acids long. The V gene's germline CDR1 is SEHNR and CDR2 FQNEAQ (reference sequence). CDR3 in DNA: TGTGCCAGCAGCTTACGGCAGACGAACACTGAAGCTTTCTTT. Translating gives CASSLRQTNTEAFF.

With respect to this clonotype: A much more abundant neighbour one base away suggests this may be a read error. The chain uses TRBV19 and TRBJ1-1; 10 positions agree with TRBD1. The CDR3 sequence is 15 residues long. From germline, CDR1 is LNHDA and CDR2 SQIVND (reference sequence). This CDR3 is CASSRPDRGNTEPFF. The DNA for the CDR3 is TGTGCCAGTAGCAGACCGGACAGGGGGAACACTGAACCTTTCTTT.

The V call is TRBV20-1, the J call TRBJ1-6; D may be TRBD1 (5 bases). The CDR3 runs to 14 residues. Germline CDR1 and CDR2: DFQATT and SNEGSKA (reference sequence). The V gene lost 3 bases and the J gene lost 7 bases, with 13 bases spanning the gap. This CDR3 reads CSASSGTHNSPLHF. For the CDR3, the DNA is TGCAGTGCTAGTTCCGGGACGCACAATTCACCCCTCCACTTT.

This clonotype was detected only a few times. The V gene is TRBV5-1, the J gene TRBJ2-1; perhaps TRBD2 as D (6 bases). Germline V gene lookup returns CDR1 SGHRS and CDR2 YFSETQ. The CDR3 is made up of 15 amino acids. The ends were cut back, 4 bases at V and 6 bases at J, with 17 bases in the middle. CDR3 DNA: TGCGCCAGCAGCGAACTCGGGCTAGCGCTCAATGAGCAGTTCTTC. Protein: CASSELGLALNEQFF.

This clonotype showed up just a few times. V and J are TRBV6-5 and TRBJ1-6; 7 bases match TRBD1. The germline V gene has CDR1 MNHEY and CDR2 SVGAGI. The CDR3 is 15 residues long. The junction had 9 bases not matched to a gene; V was cut back by 7 bases and J by 6 bases. Written as DNA, the CDR3 is TGTGCCAGCACCCACAGGGGACAGCGTAATTCACCCCTCCACTTT. This gives the protein CASTHRGQRNSPLHF.

J is TRBJ1-2 and V is TRBV27; TRBD1 is a possible D gene (6 bases). Germline V gene lookup returns CDR1 MNHEY and CDR2 SMNVEV (reference sequence). V lost 4 bases and J 2 bases, leaving 8 bases between the germline ends. This CDR3 spans 13 amino acids. In nucleotides, the CDR3 is TGTGCCAGCAGTTCGGACAGCAACTATGGCTACACCTTC. Its protein is CASSSDSNYGYTF.